This T cell receptor beta chain was sequenced for a study of blood T cells in healthy people across ages. General study points: Bulk PBMC profiling left naive and antigen-experienced comparisons inconclusive. Researchers judged that diversity estimates from one million T cells fell short of true values. TCR beta diversity per million T cells fell roughly linearly with age.

Worth noting for this clonotype: Its antigen is unknown.

This CDR3 has 11 amino acids. V lost 7 bases to trimming and J lost 15 bases, with 16 bases between them. Sample-barcoded 5' priming and a J-beta primer mix drove a second PCR of 7 to 11 cycles. All samples gave at least 2.5 million CDR3-containing paired-end reads. TCRdb re-called the 5' RACE reads through MiXCR, storing one row per CDR3 protein. The data contain around 1,000,000 distinct CDR3 sequences, under 40% of them singletons. This chain links TRBV12-3 or TRBV12-4 with TRBJ2-1; D gene unclear. The clonotype originates from a man aged 18-30 years in good health. Input material: blood. CDR3 in DNA: TGTGCCAGCACCCCTGGTAGAATGGCGTTCTTC. Translating gives CASTPGRMAFF.